These 29 T cell receptor beta chains were all obtained from the same sample, sequenced in a study of T cell changes during pregnancy in multiple sclerosis (dated by TCRdb to between 2018 and 2021). Library preparation was by the immunoSEQ multiplex PCR assay. Held by TCRdb, this immuneACCESS table contains in-frame sequences only and omits some clones. Under half of the omission traces to an unresolved V gene where checked; the cause of the rest is unknown. The sample table shows 50,000 to 70,000 clones, and roughly 93% are seen once. The leading ten clones occupy roughly 1.8% of the sample. Sequencing used peripheral blood, obtained after pregnancy. The receptors here all came from a female donor with multiple sclerosis, enrolled in a pregnancy study.

This clone was recorded a few times. V and J are TRBV4-2 and TRBJ2-1; TRBD2 matches at 9 bases. Germline V gene lookup returns CDR1 LGHNA and CDR2 YNFKEQ. This CDR3 spans 16 amino acids. J lost 4 bases, V lost 0 bases, and 4 bases had no gene match. The CDR3 nucleotides are TGTGCCAGCAGCCAAGAAACAAGCGGGGGGTACAATGAGCAGTTCTTC. It codes for CASSQETSGGYNEQFF.

The chain uses TRBV7-9 and TRBJ1-4; tentative D call: TRBD1 (6 bases). V lost 2 bases and J 8 bases, leaving 15 bases between the germline ends. Germline V gene lookup returns CDR1 SEHNR and CDR2 FQNEAQ (reference sequence). The CDR3 totals 15 residues. This CDR3 is CASSLLVGGREKLFF. CDR3 DNA: TGTGCCAGCAGCTTATTGGTGGGGGGGCGAGAAAAACTGTTTTTT.

This sequence joins TRBV29-1 and TRBJ2-3; possible D gene TRBD2, 5 bases. This CDR3 is built from 16 residues. Per germline, CDR1 SQVTM and CDR2 ANQGSEA. V dropped 1 base and J dropped 4 bases, with 18 bases sitting between them. CDR3 amino acids: CSVEGSRHSVPDTQYF. The CDR3 coding sequence is TGCAGCGTTGAAGGAAGTCGCCATAGCGTCCCAGATACGCAGTATTTT.

The chain combines TRBV5-4 with TRBJ2-5; D is ambiguous. Germline loops: CDR1 SGHNT, CDR2 YYREEE (reference sequence). V lost 0 bases and J lost 1, with 10 bases in between. The CDR3 consists of 15 residues. The CDR3 region is CASSLERNSQETQYF. The CDR3 DNA is TGTGCCAGCAGCTTGGAGAGGAACTCCCAAGAGACCCAGTACTTC.

The CDR3 sequence is CASSGRTVSYEQYF. For the CDR3, the DNA is TGTGCCAGCAGTGGCCGGACAGTCTCCTACGAGCAGTACTTC. This rearrangement joins TRBV6-1 to TRBJ2-7; weak D call: TRBD1 (6 bases). Trimming shortened V by 4 bases and J by 0 bases, and 10 bases separated the two germline ends. The CDR3 consists of 14 residues. Germline V gene data show CDR1 as MNHNS and CDR2 as SASEGT.

The CDR3 DNA follows: TGCGCCAGCAGCTCGCTTGTTTCGGCGGGTATTTACAATGAGCAGTTCTTC. Protein: CASSSLVSAGIYNEQFF. This chain joins TRBV5-1 and TRBJ2-1, with D perhaps matching TRBD2 (5 bases). The germline CDR1 and CDR2 sequences are SGHRS and YFSETQ. The length of the CDR3 is 17 residues. The V end was cut by 3 bases, the J end by 4 bases, with 20 bases between.

This CDR3 reads CASSHRASESNEQFF. DNA of the CDR3: TGCGCCAGCAGCCATAGGGCTAGCGAGTCCAATGAGCAGTTCTTC. The V call is TRBV4-1, the J call TRBJ2-1; D is possibly TRBD2 (6 bases). This CDR3 contains 15 residues. Germline CDR1 reads MGHRA; CDR2 reads YSYEKL. V lost 3 bases and J lost 6, with 15 bases in between.

V is TRBV11-3 and J is TRBJ2-2; 8 bases match TRBD2. Trimming cost V 2 bases and J 6 bases; bases outside gene matches: 5. The CDR3 contains 15 residues. Germline-derived CDR1 and CDR2 are SGHNT and YENEEA. The CDR3 region has the DNA TGTGCCAGCAGCTTAATAAGCGGGAGTGCCGGGGAGCTGTTTTTT. Encoded protein: CASSLISGSAGELFF.

This rearrangement joins TRBV7-9 to TRBJ1-5; D gene unclear. V was cut by 5 bases and J by 0 bases, with 5 bases left in between. Germline lookup yields CDR1 SEHNR and CDR2 FQNEAQ (reference sequence). This CDR3 spans 13 amino acids. For the CDR3, the DNA is TGTGCCAGCAGCGCGAATAGCAATCAGCCCCAGCATTTT. Protein: CASSANSNQPQHF. Based on the CDR3 plus reference TRBV7-9 and TRBJ1-5, the full variable domain is DTGVSQNPRHKITKRGQNVTFRCDPISEHNRLYWYRQTLGQGPEFLTYFQNEAQLEKSRLLSDRFSAERPKGSFSTLEIQRTEQGDSAMYLCASSANSNQPQHFGDGTRLSIL.

V gene TRBV4-1 combines with J gene TRBJ2-3, with D tentatively TRBD2 (5 bases). This CDR3 is 15 amino acids long. Germline lookup yields CDR1 MGHRA and CDR2 YSYEKL. Trimming removed 0 bases at V and 6 bases at J, with 13 bases between. CDR3 coding DNA: TGCGCCAGCAGCCAAGATGGCCTAGCCTCGGATACGCAGTATTTT. Encoded protein: CASSQDGLASDTQYF.

This chain connects TRBV14 to TRBJ2-3, with D perhaps TRBD1 (6 bases). Per the germline V gene, CDR1 is SGHDN and CDR2 is FVKESK. The CDR3 loop spans 13 amino acids. V gave up 0 bases and J gave up 14 bases, with 15 bases separating them. CDR3 in DNA: TGTGCCAGCAGCCAAGAAGTGGCAGGGGTCGCGTATTTT. As protein: CASSQEVAGVAYF. The full variable domain, rest sourced from reference TRBV14 and TRBJ2-3, is EAGVTQFPSHSVIEKGQTVTLRCDPISGHDNLYWYRRVMGKEIKFLLHFVKESKQDESGMPNNRFLAERTGGTYSTLKVQPAELEDSGVYFCASSQEVAGVAYFGPGTRLTVL.

The chain recombines TRBV27 with TRBJ2-7; TRBD1 matches 9 bases. From germline, CDR1 is MNHEY and CDR2 SMNVEV (reference sequence). The trim removed 1 base at V and 3 bases at J, leaving 7 bases unmatched. The CDR3 sequence is 16 residues long. CDR3 loop: CASSLFSGTGRYEQYF. The CDR3 coding sequence is TGTGCCAGCAGTTTATTCTCCGGGACAGGGCGCTACGAGCAGTACTTC.

This clone was detected once. The rearrangement links TRBV9 to TRBJ2-7, with 9 bases aligning to TRBD2. This CDR3 has 15 residues. V lost 0 bases, J lost 3 bases, and 4 bases stayed unmatched. CDR1 is SGDLS, CDR2 YYNGEE, per germline. The CDR3 coding sequence is TGTGCCAGCAGCGTAGGCGGGAGGGGTGACTACGAGCAGTACTTC. This sequence encodes CASSVGGRGDYEQYF.

V and J are TRBV9 and TRBJ2-5, with 8 positions matching TRBD2. This CDR3 comprises 15 residues. The trim removed 0 bases at V and 3 bases at J, leaving 4 bases unmatched. Germline-derived CDR1 and CDR2 are SGDLS and YYNGEE. CDR3 region: CASSVGGGGKETQYF. The CDR3 region has the DNA TGTGCCAGCAGCGTAGGCGGCGGGGGGAAAGAGACCCAGTACTTC. The full variable domain, completed using reference TRBV9 and TRBJ2-5, is DSGVTQTPKHLITATGQRVTLRCSPRSGDLSVYWYQQSLDQGLQFLIQYYNGEERAKGNILERFSAQQFPDLHSELNLSSLELGDSALYFCASSVGGGGKETQYFGPGTRLLVL.

The chain combines TRBV28 with TRBJ2-7, with D possibly being TRBD2 (6 bases). Germline V gives CDR1 MDHEN, CDR2 SYDVKM. This CDR3 region has 14 residues. V gave up 3 bases and J gave up 2 bases, with 11 bases separating them. CDR3 loop: CASSLAGPPYEQYF. DNA for the CDR3: TGTGCCAGCAGTTTGGCGGGACCCCCCTACGAGCAGTACTTC.

The gene calls are TRBV16 and TRBJ2-2; D is unclear. The germline V and J ends were trimmed by 4 bases and 6 bases, with 12 bases remaining between them. Germline CDR1 is KGHSY and CDR2 is FQNENV. This CDR3 comprises 14 residues. CDR3 region: CASSPTRGAGELFF. Here the CDR3 DNA reads TGTGCCAGCAGCCCGACCCGAGGCGCCGGGGAGCTGTTTTTT.

This chain connects TRBV28 to TRBJ1-1; D not resolved. Per the germline V gene, CDR1 is MDHEN and CDR2 is SYDVKM. This CDR3 is 13 amino acids long. V lost 8 bases, J lost 7 bases, and 17 bases lay in between. The CDR3 loop reads CASQTLGLFEAFF. The DNA of the CDR3 is TGTGCCAGCCAAACCCTAGGACTCTTTGAAGCTTTCTTT.

J is TRBJ2-1 and V is TRBV11-2; D possibly corresponds to TRBD2 (6 bases). Trimming shortened V by 1 base and J by 0 bases, and 16 bases separated the two germline ends. CDR1 is SGHAT, CDR2 FQNNGV, per germline. CDR3 length equals 18 residues. CDR3 region: CASSLGRLRDHSYNEQFF. DNA for the CDR3: TGTGCCAGCAGCTTAGGACGCTTGCGGGACCACTCCTACAATGAGCAGTTCTTC.

V and J are TRBV4-2 and TRBJ1-5, with 8 bases that match TRBD1. V was pared by 0 bases and J by 0 bases, with 7 bases of the junction left unmatched. Germline V gives CDR1 LGHNA, CDR2 YNFKEQ. The CDR3 has 18 residues. This CDR3 is CASSQEGWQGASNQPQHF. DNA for the CDR3: TGTGCCAGCAGCCAAGAAGGCTGGCAGGGGGCTAGCAATCAGCCCCAGCATTTT.

V gene TRBV29-1 combines with J gene TRBJ2-5, with 9 bases fitting TRBD2. Germline V gene lookup returns CDR1 SQVTM and CDR2 ANQGSEA. CDR3 length equals 14 residues. V lost 5 bases, J lost 4 bases, and 8 bases stayed unmatched. The CDR3 loop is CSVLFAGGPETQYF. Written as DNA, the CDR3 is TGCAGCGTTCTGTTTGCGGGAGGGCCAGAGACCCAGTACTTC.

The rearrangement links TRBV14 to TRBJ2-2; D gene uncertain. CDR3 length equals 13 residues. V lost 2 bases, J lost 5 bases, and 6 bases lay in between. The germline gives CDR1 SGHDN, CDR2 FVKESK. The CDR3 protein is CASSQYKTGELFF. For the CDR3, the DNA is TGTGCCAGCAGCCAATATAAAACCGGGGAGCTGTTTTTT. The variable domain in full, completed from reference TRBV14 and TRBJ2-2, reads EAGVTQFPSHSVIEKGQTVTLRCDPISGHDNLYWYRRVMGKEIKFLLHFVKESKQDESGMPNNRFLAERTGGTYSTLKVQPAELEDSGVYFCASSQYKTGELFFGEGSRLTVL.

This clone was recorded only once. The rearrangement links TRBV7-9 to TRBJ2-7, with a weak D call TRBD1 (5 bases). Trimming took off 0 bases at V and 1 base at J, with 13 bases between the two ends. Germline V lookup: CDR1 SEHNR, CDR2 FQNEAQ (reference sequence). The CDR3 runs 16 residues. The CDR3 nucleotides are TGTGCCAGCAGCTTAGCGTCTGGGGCTTATTCCTACGAGCAGTACTTC. It translates to CASSLASGAYSYEQYF.

This clone appeared once. The CDR3 region has the DNA TGTGCCAGCAGCCCTCGGACTAGTCAAGACAATGAGCAGTTCTTC. It specifies CASSPRTSQDNEQFF. V usage is TRBV27 and J usage is TRBJ2-1; 7 bases line up with TRBD2. J was trimmed by 5 bases and V by 6 bases; bases with no gene match: 10. Germline assignment: CDR1 MNHEY and CDR2 SMNVEV (reference sequence). This CDR3 contains 15 residues.

This clone was detected once. The gene calls are TRBV10-3 and TRBJ2-1; tentative D call: TRBD2 (6 bases). The germline V gene has CDR1 ENHRY and CDR2 SYGVKD. The CDR3 contains 16 residues. V was clipped by 3 bases and J by 4 bases, with 16 bases between them. The CDR3 region is CAISDVGRQYYNEQFF. CDR3 DNA sequence: TGTGCCATCAGTGACGTCGGGAGACAATATTACAATGAGCAGTTCTTC.

This sequence joins TRBV5-1 and TRBJ2-7, with TRBD1 as a possible D gene (6 bases). This CDR3 contains 13 residues. Germline CDR1 and CDR2: SGHRS and YFSETQ. V gave up 5 bases and J gave up 0 bases, with 9 bases separating them. The DNA of the CDR3 is TGCGCCAGCAGTTCAGGGGACTCCTACGAGCAGTACTTC. As protein: CASSSGDSYEQYF.

This clone was recorded once. CDR3 sequence: CASSPNGGARNTIYF. The CDR3 DNA follows: TGTGCCAGCAGTCCCAATGGAGGGGCGAGAAACACCATATATTTT. The V and J genes are TRBV27 and TRBJ1-3; the D gene is possibly TRBD1 (5 bases). V lost 5 bases to trimming and J lost 5 bases, with 16 bases between them. This CDR3 region has 15 residues. CDR1 is MNHEY, CDR2 SMNVEV, per germline (reference sequence).

This rearrangement joins TRBV7-9 to TRBJ2-5, with a tentative D call TRBD1 (6 bases). This CDR3 comprises 12 residues. CDR1 and CDR2 (germline): SEHNR, FQNEAQ (reference sequence). V was shortened by 7 bases and J by 3 bases, with 9 bases between the two germline ends. CDR3 in DNA: TGTGCCAGCAACTCAGGGGAAGAGACCCAGTACTTC. Translated, it gives CASNSGEETQYF.

The chain has TRBV7-2 and TRBJ2-3; D not certain. The CDR3 spans 14 residues. The V and J ends lost 2 bases and 4 bases respectively, with 10 bases between them. Germline V gene sequence: CDR1 SGHTA, CDR2 FQGNSA. Written as DNA, the CDR3 is TGTGCCAGCAGCTTATCGGTCACCCCAGATACGCAGTATTTT. It specifies CASSLSVTPDTQYF.

The chain has TRBV9 and TRBJ2-1; 10 nucleotides align to TRBD2. CDR1 is SGDLS, CDR2 YYNGEE, per germline. J was trimmed by 6 bases and V by 0 bases; bases with no gene match: 3. CDR3 size: 15 residues. The CDR3 region is CASSVGLAGANEQFF. CDR3 DNA sequence: TGTGCCAGCAGCGTAGGGCTAGCGGGAGCCAATGAGCAGTTCTTC.